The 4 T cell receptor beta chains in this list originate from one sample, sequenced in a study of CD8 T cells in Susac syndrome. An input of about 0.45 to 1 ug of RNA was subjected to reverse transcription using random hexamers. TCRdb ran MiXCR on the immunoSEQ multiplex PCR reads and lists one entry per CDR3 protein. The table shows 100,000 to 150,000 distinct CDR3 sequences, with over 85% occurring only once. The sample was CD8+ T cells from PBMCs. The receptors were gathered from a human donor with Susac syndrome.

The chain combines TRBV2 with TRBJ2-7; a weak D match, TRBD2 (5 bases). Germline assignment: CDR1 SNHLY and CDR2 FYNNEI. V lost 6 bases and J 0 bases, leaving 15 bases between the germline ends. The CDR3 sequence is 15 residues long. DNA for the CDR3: TGTGCCAGCAGCAAACTAGACGGAAGCTCCTACGAGCAGTACTTC. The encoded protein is CASSKLDGSSYEQYF. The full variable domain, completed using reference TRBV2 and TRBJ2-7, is EPEVTQTPSHQVTQMGQEVILRCVPISNHLYFYWYRQILGQKVEFLVSFYNNEISEKSEIFDDQFSVERPDGSNFTLKIRSTKLEDSAMYFCASSKLDGSSYEQYFGPGTRLTVT.

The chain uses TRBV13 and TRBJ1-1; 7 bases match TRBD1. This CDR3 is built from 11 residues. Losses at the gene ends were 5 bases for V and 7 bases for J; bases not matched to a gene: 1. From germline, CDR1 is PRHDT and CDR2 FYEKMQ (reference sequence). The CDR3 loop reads CASSRGLEAFF. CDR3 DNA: TGTGCCAGCAGCAGGGGGCTTGAAGCTTTCTTT.

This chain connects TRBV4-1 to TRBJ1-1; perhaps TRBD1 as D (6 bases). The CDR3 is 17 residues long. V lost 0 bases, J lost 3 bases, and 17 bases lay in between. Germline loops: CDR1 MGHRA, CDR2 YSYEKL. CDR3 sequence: CASSQETPENRDTEAFF. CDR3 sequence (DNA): TGCGCCAGCAGCCAAGAGACCCCAGAGAACAGGGACACTGAAGCTTTCTTT.

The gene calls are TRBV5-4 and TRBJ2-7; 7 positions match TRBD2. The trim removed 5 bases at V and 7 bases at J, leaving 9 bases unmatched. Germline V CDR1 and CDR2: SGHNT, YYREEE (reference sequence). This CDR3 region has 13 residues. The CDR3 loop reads CASRVEGGREQYF. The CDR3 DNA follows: TGTGCCAGCAGAGTGGAGGGAGGGCGGGAGCAGTACTTC. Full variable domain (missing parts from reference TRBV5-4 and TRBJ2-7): ETGVTQSPTHLIKTRGQQVTLRCSSQSGHNTVSWYQQALGQGPQFIFQYYREEENGRGNFPPRFSGLQFPNYSSELNVNALELDDSALYLCASRVEGGREQYFGPGTRLTVT.